Listed here are 9 T cell receptor beta chains from one sample, sequenced in a study of spatial heterogeneity in lung cancer. Time point described: sample taken at primary tumor resection. Material for sequencing was whole RNA from tumor, nontumor lung or frozen PBMC, left unsorted. TCRdb re-derived calls from the 5' RACE reads in MiXCR, one entry per CDR3 protein. The table includes 25,000 to 30,000 distinct CDR3 sequences, approximately 8.1% detected once. The sequencing used PBMCs, collected at surgery. The receptors stem from a female donor with early-stage non-small cell lung cancer.

The chain has TRBV6-1 and TRBJ2-1, with 9 bases fitting TRBD1. The CDR3 runs to 15 residues. Trimming took 8 bases from V and 7 from J; bases not matched to a gene: 12. Germline assignment: CDR1 MNHNS and CDR2 SASEGT. The CDR3 nucleotides read TGTGCCAGCGGAAAGGGGACAGGGACCCCAAATGAGCAGTTCTTC. Protein sequence: CASGKGTGTPNEQFF.

This clonotype was recorded many times. This chain connects TRBV15 to TRBJ1-4, with 8 bases fitting TRBD1. V lost 1 base and J lost 5; bases outside the gene matches: 0. The V gene's germline CDR1 is LNHNV and CDR2 YYDKDF (reference sequence). The CDR3 runs to 14 residues. CDR3 coding DNA: TGTGCCACCAGCAGAGGACAGGGGAATGAAAAACTGTTTTTT. Its protein is CATSRGQGNEKLFF.

This clonotype was seen at least ten times. The chain carries TRBV11-2 and TRBJ2-1, with D unresolved. Germline-derived CDR1 and CDR2 are SGHAT and FQNNGV. The CDR3 runs 16 residues. Trimming removed 5 bases at V and 2 bases at J, with 16 bases between. The CDR3 DNA reads TGTGCCAGCAGCACCTTTAGGCGCAACCCCTACAATGAGCAGTTCTTC. Translation gives CASSTFRRNPYNEQFF.

This clonotype was counted many times. The chain has TRBV12-3 or TRBV12-4 and TRBJ1-6; no firm D call. V was clipped by 6 bases and J by 8 bases, with 17 bases between them. The CDR3 spans 15 residues. CDR3 loop: CASRPSFSRDSPLHF. The CDR3 region has the DNA TGTGCCAGCAGACCGTCGTTCTCGAGGGATTCACCCCTCCACTTT.

The rearrangement uses TRBV29-1 and TRBJ2-1; 9 nucleotides agree with TRBD2. Germline CDR1 SQVTM, CDR2 ANQGSEA. V trimming: 6 bases; J trimming: 8 bases; junction bases outside the gene matches: 11. The CDR3 covers 14 residues. CDR3 coding DNA: TGCAGCGTGCGGGCGGGACTAGCTTACGATGAGCAGTTCTTC. Encoded protein: CSVRAGLAYDEQFF.

V and J are TRBV28 and TRBJ2-6; no clear D gene. V lost 8 bases and J 0 bases, leaving 11 bases between the germline ends. The CDR3 extends over 15 amino acids. Germline CDR1 is MDHEN and CDR2 is SYDVKM. The CDR3, as DNA: TGTGCCAGCTATCACCGGAGCTCTGGGGCCAACGTCCTGACTTTC. It codes for CASYHRSSGANVLTF.

Ten or more counts support this clonotype. This chain links TRBV5-1 with TRBJ1-4; a possible D gene is TRBD1 (5 bases). Deletions cut 0 bases from V and 5 bases from J, with 11 bases between. This CDR3 spans 15 amino acids. Germline V gene sequence: CDR1 SGHRS, CDR2 YFSETQ. Here the CDR3 reads CASSLDPGPNEKLFF. Written as DNA, the CDR3 is TGCGCCAGCAGCTTGGATCCAGGGCCGAATGAAAAACTGTTTTTT.

This clonotype was seen ten or more times. The chain couples TRBV4-3 to TRBJ1-4; 9 bases match TRBD1. The CDR3 is made up of 17 amino acids. V gave up 2 bases and J gave up 6 bases; unmatched junction bases: 10. Germline CDR1 reads LGHNA; CDR2 reads YSLEER. The DNA for the CDR3 is TGCGCCAGCAGCCAATATCTGGGGGACAGGGCGGATGAAAAACTGTTTTTT. Translation gives CASSQYLGDRADEKLFF.

J is TRBJ2-1 and V is TRBV28, with 7 bases fitting TRBD1. The length of the CDR3 is 15 residues. Germline-derived CDR1 and CDR2 are MDHEN and SYDVKM. Trimming at V came to 6 bases and at J to 0 bases, leaving 5 bases not matched to a gene. CDR3 coding DNA: TGTGCCAGCAGGGCGACAGGGCCCTCCTACAATGAGCAGTTCTTC. It encodes CASRATGPSYNEQFF.